This entry concerns a single T cell receptor (beta chain). This may arise from a read error, as a much more abundant clone is one base away. The data were taken from a study of T cells in Graves' hyperthyroidism and ophthalmopathy. TCR beta CDR3 sequences were amplified from RNA transcripts. A first-round RT-PCR of the TCR CDR3 used the HTBI primer set. MiXCR, run by TCRdb on the multiplex PCR reads, gives a single entry per CDR3 protein. The table has about 590,000 distinct CDR3 sequences, approximately 15% seen once; the top ten hold roughly 7%. The TCR comes from a young woman with Graves' ophthalmopathy. Sequenced sample: blood.

The CDR3 loop reads CASSFGPAGGKEQYF. The CDR3 DNA is TGTGCCAGTAGTTTCGGACCAGCGGGAGGAAAAGAGCAGTACTTC. The V gene is TRBV19, the J gene TRBJ2-7; 9 bases are a match to TRBD2. J lost 7 bases, V lost 5 bases, and 12 bases had no gene match. There are 15 residues in the CDR3. Per the germline V gene, CDR1 is LNHDA and CDR2 is SQIVND (reference sequence). The variable domain in full, completed from reference TRBV19 and TRBJ2-7, reads DGGITQSPKYLFRKEGQNVTLSCEQNLNHDAMYWYRQDPGQGLRLIYYSQIVNDFQKGDIAEGYSVSREKKESFPLTVTSAQKNPTAFYLCASSFGPAGGKEQYFGPGTRLTVT.